This TCR beta chain was profiled in a study of blood T cell repertoires in COVID-19. The protocol was immunoSEQ multiplex PCR, while the TCRdb copy is restricted to in-frame clones and leaves out a portion. The sample holds a few hundred thousand clones, approximately 90% seen once. The CDR3 is 13 amino acids. J was trimmed by 8 bases and V by 1 base; bases with no gene match: 3. Germline values: CDR1 LNHDA, CDR2 SQIVND (reference sequence). Sequences were obtained from PBMCs or T cells enriched from blood (not recorded which). This TCR came from a woman aged 55-70 years who had recovered from COVID-19. The chain couples TRBV19 to TRBJ1-1; 8 bases are shared with TRBD1. CDR3 loop: CASSIVGQAEAFF. CDR3 bases: TGTGCCAGTAGTATAGTGGGACAGGCCGAAGCTTTCTTT. The variable domain in full, completed from reference TRBV19 and TRBJ1-1, reads DGGITQSPKYLFRKEGQNVTLSCEQNLNHDAMYWYRQDPGQGLRLIYYSQIVNDFQKGDIAEGYSVSREKKESFPLTVTSAQKNPTAFYLCASSIVGQAEAFFGQGTRLTVV.